Each of the 8 T cell receptor beta chains below was sequenced from the same sample in a study of T cell repertoires in cytomegalovirus infection. One entry per CDR3 protein, called by TCRdb with MiXCR from the reads. The repertoire holds about 740,000 distinct CDR3 sequences, with approximately 40% as singletons. The source material was PBMCs. The receptors were gathered from a human donor in good health (CMV status not recorded). Some clones in this sample may be carry-over from other donors' samples.

There are a few counts of this clonotype. This chain connects TRBV3-1 to TRBJ1-6; D call uncertain. V was cut by 1 base and J by 3 bases, with 10 bases left in between. The CDR3 sequence is 16 residues long. Germline lookup yields CDR1 LGHDT and CDR2 YNNKEL (reference sequence). The DNA for the CDR3 is TGTGCCAGCAGCCAAGTTTTATCGAACTATAATTCACCCCTCCACTTT. It yields the protein CASSQVLSNYNSPLHF. The variable domain in full, with the rest retrieved from reference TRBV3-1 and TRBJ1-6, is DTAVSQTPKYLVTQMGNDKSIKCEQNLGHDTMYWYKQDSKKFLKIMFSYNNKELIINETVPNRFSPKSPDKAHLNLHINSLELGDSAVYFCASSQVLSNYNSPLHFGNGTRLTVT.

In this sample, this clonotype turned up a few times. The rearrangement joins TRBV7-2 to TRBJ1-6; unclear D gene. CDR1 and CDR2 from the germline V gene are SGHTA and FQGNSA. This CDR3 spans 14 amino acids. Trimming cost V 3 bases and J 7 bases, with 10 bases left between them. DNA for the CDR3: TGTGCCAGCAGCTTCATTAAGGCGAATTCACCCCTCCACTTT. Translated: CASSFIKANSPLHF.

This clonotype was counted a few times. V is TRBV6-5 and J is TRBJ2-4, with D unclear. The germline V and J ends were trimmed by 6 bases and 7 bases, with 13 bases remaining between them. This CDR3 region has 13 residues. The V gene's germline CDR1 is MNHEY and CDR2 SVGAGI. CDR3 sequence reads: CASSLSARNIQYF. DNA for the CDR3: TGTGCCAGCAGCCTCAGCGCCAGGAACATTCAGTACTTC.

This chain links TRBV12-3 or TRBV12-4 with TRBJ1-1; possible D gene TRBD1, 5 bases. The CDR3 is 12 amino acids. Trimming took off 7 bases at V and 13 bases at J, with 19 bases between the two ends. The CDR3 DNA follows: TGTGCCAGCAATCGGCCCCCAGGGAAAGTTTTCTTT. Amino acid sequence: CASNRPPGKVFF.

The V gene is TRBV6-8, the J gene TRBJ2-7; D is possibly TRBD1 (5 bases). Germline V lookup: CDR1 MNHGY, CDR2 SAAAGT. CDR3 length: 13 amino acids. V was shortened by 6 bases and J by 1 base, with 10 bases between the two germline ends. This CDR3 reads CASRPQASYEQYF. Written as DNA, the CDR3 is TGTGCCAGCAGACCACAGGCGTCCTACGAGCAGTACTTC.

The rearrangement links TRBV11-2 to TRBJ1-6; 7 bases align to TRBD1. The CDR3 sequence is 15 residues long. V shed 8 bases and J 12 bases; nucleotides not matched to a gene: 16. CDR1 is SGHAT and CDR2 is FQNNGV in the germline V gene. DNA of the CDR3: TGTGCCAGCGGCTCAGGGGGGCGCTTGGATTTACCCCTCCACTTT. Translating it yields CASGSGGRLDLPLHF.

The chain joins TRBV9 to TRBJ1-2; D is unresolved. In germline, CDR1 is SGDLS, CDR2 YYNGEE. The V end was cut by 3 bases, the J end by 0 bases, with 18 bases between. This CDR3 region has 17 residues. The DNA for the CDR3 is TGTGCCAGCAGCGCGAGTCCCGCTTTAAGGCCTAACTATGGCTACACCTTC. It translates to CASSASPALRPNYGYTF.

This chain links TRBV2 with TRBJ2-1, with 8 bases aligning to TRBD1. The length of the CDR3 is 13 residues. J gave up 8 bases and V 6 bases, and 6 bases lay outside the gene matches. Germline V gene sequence: CDR1 SNHLY, CDR2 FYNNEI. CDR3 sequence: CASRGTGRDEQFF. The DNA for the CDR3 is TGTGCCAGCAGGGGGACAGGTCGGGATGAGCAGTTCTTC.